The 13 T cell receptor beta chains below were found in one sample sequenced in a study of beta chain features in type 1 diabetes. Of the isolated RNA, all was reverse transcribed, and so the sequenced material was expressed TCRB transcripts. Produced via immunoSEQ multiplex PCR; TCRdb's table is partial and in-frame only. The sample lists roughly 160,000 clones; 7.8% were seen once. These receptors' targets are unknown. General study findings and limits: Across all four CD4+ subsets, people with type 1 diabetes showed modestly shorter TCRB CDR3s.

The sequencing input was central memory CD4+ T cells from blood. Every receptor here comes from a woman between 40 and 55 years old with type 1 diabetes.

This clone was seen repeatedly, ten times or more. The chain is built from TRBV5-1 and TRBJ2-3, with 8 positions matching TRBD1. Per germline, CDR1 SGHRS and CDR2 YFSETQ. Trimming at V came to 1 base and at J to 6 bases, leaving 10 bases not matched to a gene. The CDR3 contains 16 residues. Written as DNA, the CDR3 is TGCGCCAGCAGCTTGTCAGGGGGCGGCCGAATGGATACGCAGTATTTT. Translated, it gives CASSLSGGGRMDTQYF.

There are a few counts of this clone. V gene TRBV6-6 combines with J gene TRBJ1-2, with TRBD1 identical over 10 bases. Germline loops: CDR1 MNHNY, CDR2 SVGAGI (reference sequence). V was pared by 5 bases and J by 6 bases, with 6 bases of the junction left unmatched. The CDR3 covers 14 residues. Here the CDR3 reads CASSLTGTGDGYTF. Written as DNA, the CDR3 is TGTGCCAGCAGTCTAACCGGGACAGGGGATGGCTACACCTTC.

The chain couples TRBV13 to TRBJ2-7, with a weak D call TRBD1 (6 bases). V lost 4 bases and J lost 4, with 17 bases in between. The germline V gene has CDR1 PRHDT and CDR2 FYEKMQ (reference sequence). This CDR3 contains 15 residues. CDR3 sequence: CASSSPGHQSYEQYF. CDR3 nucleotides: TGTGCCAGCAGCTCGCCGGGACACCAAAGTTACGAGCAGTACTTC. Full variable domain (outside the CDR3, taken from reference TRBV13 and TRBJ2-7): AAGVIQSPRHLIKEKRETATLKCYPIPRHDTVYWYQQGPGQDPQFLISFYEKMQSDKGSIPDRFSAQQFSDYHSELNMSSLELGDSALYFCASSSPGHQSYEQYFGPGTRLTVT.

The gene calls are TRBV9 and TRBJ1-2; 7 nucleotides line up with TRBD1. The CDR3 consists of 15 residues. Per germline, CDR1 SGDLS and CDR2 YYNGEE. The V segment lost 2 bases and the J segment 4 bases; nucleotides outside the gene matches: 8. The CDR3 coding sequence is TGTGCCAGCAGCGTGGGACAGCAAGCCTTCTATGGCTACACCTTC. The encoded protein is CASSVGQQAFYGYTF.

The rearrangement joins TRBV28 to TRBJ2-1; 10 bases are a match to TRBD1. J was trimmed by 10 bases and V by 10 bases; bases with no gene match: 22. There are 17 residues in the CDR3. CDR1 is MDHEN and CDR2 is SYDVKM in the germline V gene. The CDR3 region is CAKTGTGVSTEDPEQFF. The CDR3 nucleotides read TGTGCCAAAACCGGGACAGGGGTTTCCACAGAAGACCCGGAGCAGTTCTTC.

This clone was seen repeatedly, ten times or more. This chain connects TRBV30 to TRBJ1-4; weak D call: TRBD1 (5 bases). CDR1 is GTSNPN and CDR2 is SVGIG in the germline V gene (reference sequence). This CDR3 comprises 13 residues. The V gene lost 7 bases and the J gene lost 8 bases, with 17 bases spanning the gap. CDR3 bases: TGTGCCTTTAAGGGGCGCTTTTCGGAAAAACTGTTTTTT. This codes for CAFKGRFSEKLFF.

The table lists this clone with a few counts. This CDR3 reads CASSLMGQPQETQYF. As DNA, the CDR3 is TGTGCCAGCAGCCTAATGGGACAGCCCCAAGAGACCCAGTACTTC. The chain has TRBV7-3 and TRBJ2-5; TRBD1 matches at 7 bases. In germline, CDR1 is SGHTA, CDR2 FQGTGA. V lost 5 bases, J lost 1 base, and 7 bases stayed unmatched. The CDR3 totals 15 residues.

This sequence joins TRBV7-3 and TRBJ2-7; D may be TRBD1 (5 bases). In germline, CDR1 is SGHTA, CDR2 FQGTGA. The V end lost 5 bases, the J end lost 3 bases, and 8 bases lay between the germline ends. The CDR3 is made up of 12 amino acids. Written as DNA, the CDR3 is TGTGCCAGCAGCGTGGACATCTACGAGCAGTACTTC. Its protein is CASSVDIYEQYF.

The V gene is TRBV4-2, the J gene TRBJ2-7; 12 bases fit TRBD2. This CDR3 has 15 amino acids. Germline loops: CDR1 LGHNA, CDR2 YNFKEQ. With V trimmed by 2 bases and J by 3 bases, 2 bases remained unmatched. Here the CDR3 DNA reads TGTGCCAGCAGCCAATTGACTAGCGGGAGCTACGAGCAGTACTTC. The encoded protein is CASSQLTSGSYEQYF.

V gene TRBV5-4 combines with J gene TRBJ1-2; D is perhaps TRBD1 (5 bases). The length of the CDR3 is 15 residues. Looked up from germline, CDR1 is SGHNT and CDR2 is YYREEE (reference sequence). V was shortened by 1 base and J by 3 bases, with 13 bases between the two germline ends. This chain's CDR3 is CASSLFSRADYGYTF. The CDR3 DNA follows: TGTGCCAGCAGCTTGTTCTCCAGGGCGGACTATGGCTACACCTTC.

The chain joins TRBV7-3 to TRBJ2-7; no clear D. Deletions cut 0 bases from V and 3 bases from J, with 6 bases between. Germline CDR1 SGHTA, CDR2 FQGTGA. The CDR3 is 13 amino acids. The CDR3 region is CASSLTYSYEQYF. DNA for the CDR3: TGTGCCAGCAGCTTAACGTACAGCTACGAGCAGTACTTC.

This clone was seen a few times. V and J are TRBV7-2 and TRBJ1-1; D remains ambiguous. Germline V gene data show CDR1 as SGHTA and CDR2 as FQGNSA. The ends were cut back, 1 base at V and 4 bases at J, with 10 bases in the middle. The CDR3 contains 14 residues. CDR3 DNA: TGTGCCAGCAGCTTAGACGGGGATTCCACTGAAGCTTTCTTT. Encoded protein: CASSLDGDSTEAFF.

This clone was observed a few times. The chain combines TRBV6-1 with TRBJ1-5; D not certain. The germline V and J ends were trimmed by 4 bases and 4 bases, with 8 bases remaining between them. This CDR3 has 13 residues. The germline V gene encodes CDR1 MNHNS and CDR2 SASEGT. In DNA form, the CDR3 reads TGTGCCAGCAGTGGGCAGGTTAATCAGCCCCAGCATTTT. It translates to CASSGQVNQPQHF.